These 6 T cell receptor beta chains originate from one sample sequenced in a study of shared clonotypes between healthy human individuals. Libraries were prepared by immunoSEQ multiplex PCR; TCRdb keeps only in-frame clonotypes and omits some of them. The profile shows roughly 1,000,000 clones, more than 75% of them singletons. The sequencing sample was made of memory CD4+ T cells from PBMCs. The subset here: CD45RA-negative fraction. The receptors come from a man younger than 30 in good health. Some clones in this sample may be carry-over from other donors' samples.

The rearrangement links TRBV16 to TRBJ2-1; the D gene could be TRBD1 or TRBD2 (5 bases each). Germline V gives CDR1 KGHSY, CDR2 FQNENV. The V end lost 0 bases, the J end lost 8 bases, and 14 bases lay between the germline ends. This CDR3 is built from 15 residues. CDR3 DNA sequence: TGTGCCAGCAGCCAATCCTCGGGGCGGGTCCATGAGCAGTTCTTC. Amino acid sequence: CASSQSSGRVHEQFF.

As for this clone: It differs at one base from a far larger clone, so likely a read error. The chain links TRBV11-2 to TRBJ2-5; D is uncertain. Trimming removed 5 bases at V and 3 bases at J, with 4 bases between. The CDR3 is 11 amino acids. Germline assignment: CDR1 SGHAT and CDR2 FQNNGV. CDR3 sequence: CASSPEETQYF. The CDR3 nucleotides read TGTGCCAGCAGCCCCGAAGAGACCCAGTACTTC.

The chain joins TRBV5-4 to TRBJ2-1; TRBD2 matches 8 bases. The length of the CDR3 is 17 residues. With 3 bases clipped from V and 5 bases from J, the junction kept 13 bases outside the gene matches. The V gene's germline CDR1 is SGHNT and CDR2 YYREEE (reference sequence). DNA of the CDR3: TGTGCCAGCAGCTCGCCCCCGGGGGGGACGAAAGACAATGAGCAGTTCTTC. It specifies CASSSPPGGTKDNEQFF.

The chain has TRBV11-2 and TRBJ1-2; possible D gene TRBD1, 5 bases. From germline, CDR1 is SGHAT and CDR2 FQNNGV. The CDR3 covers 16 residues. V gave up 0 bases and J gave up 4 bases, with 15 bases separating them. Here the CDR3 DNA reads TGTGCCAGCAGCTTAGAGTTAGGGACCCAAGGCTATGGCTACACCTTC. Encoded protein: CASSLELGTQGYGYTF.

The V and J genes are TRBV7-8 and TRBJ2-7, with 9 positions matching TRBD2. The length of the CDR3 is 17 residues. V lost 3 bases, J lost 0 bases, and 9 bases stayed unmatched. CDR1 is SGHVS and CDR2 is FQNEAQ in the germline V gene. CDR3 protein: CASSFNTAGGGSYEQYF. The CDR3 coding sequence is TGTGCCAGCAGCTTTAATACGGCGGGAGGGGGCTCCTACGAGCAGTACTTC.

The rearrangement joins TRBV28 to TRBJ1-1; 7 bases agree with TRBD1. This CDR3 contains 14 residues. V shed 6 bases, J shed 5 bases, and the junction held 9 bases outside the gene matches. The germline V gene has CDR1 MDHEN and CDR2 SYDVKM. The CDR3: CASRTTGRGTEAFF. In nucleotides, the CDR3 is TGTGCCAGCAGGACGACAGGGCGAGGGACTGAAGCTTTCTTT.